Here is one TCR beta chain with its context. The antigen this receptor binds is unknown. No qualities accompany the bases; no much larger clone lies one base away. The collaborating institutions used their own protocols to collect whole blood in K2EDTA tubes. For TCRbeta analysis, collaborators shipped samples in one of three forms: frozen whole blood, isolated PBMCs, or DNA extracted from either of those sample types. The cysteine opens and the phenylalanine closes a CDR3 of 12 amino acids. Only the CDR3 portion is preserved as DNA: 36 bases, with reading frame beginning at the first base. The data originate from a study of blood T cell repertoires in COVID-19 (dated by TCRdb to 2020 to 2022). The study in broad terms: Samples from collaborators originated in the United States, Italy and Spain and spanned both the acute and convalescent phases of COVID-19. The material from the prospective study consisted of cDNA or gDNA derived from T cells, B-cell-depleted T cells, or PBMCs. The dataset comprised deeply sampled blood TCRbeta repertoires from subjects exposed to, actively infected with, or recovered from COVID-19. The repertoires were made available in a free public database intended to serve as a resource for research on the immune response to SARS-CoV-2. The samples were drawn from two sources: the first 160 participants of the ongoing ImmuneRACE study, and 1,200 or so subjects contributed by 6 global collaborators. Nearly every sample came with metadata listing a de-identified subject ID, COVID-19 status, age in years and sex. HLA class I and class II types, where available, came from metadata supplied by the sample provider rather than from assay-based typing.

Summary of the overall study and its limitations: Clinical and demographic metadata were provided uncurated, with the amount varying by source and participant.

TCRbeta CDR3 regions were amplified from genomic DNA by means of the immunoSEQ Assay, a bias-controlled multiplex PCR. From the authors' description of their analysis: The number of nucleated cells in each sample was estimated by amplification of reference gene primers within the assay. Sequence reads were collapsed and filtered to measure the absolute abundance of every unique TCRbeta CDR3 rearrangement. For each sample, productive Simpson clonality was calculated by taking the square root of Simpson's diversity index across productive rearrangements. Imported from immuneACCESS, the table was reduced by TCRdb to in-frame sequences with V and J called. These copies leave out some clones; in studies compared against another copy, an unresolved V gene accounts for under half, and the cause of the remainder is not known. That table is the source of V, J and clone size, and D and trimming were worked out from the DNA. The sample table holds around 30,000 clones, of which 70% to 90% were seen once. The ten largest clones represent approximately 0.55% of the sample.

The specimen was peripheral blood. This TCR came from a woman aged 40 to 50 with active or convalescent COVID-19. Recombination connected TRBV12-2 to TRBJ2-7; TRBD1, the table's D call, was not compared with the DNA. TRBV12-2 constitutes a pseudogene. The CDR3: CATTGTVYEQYF. Here is the DNA: TGTGCAACTACCGGGACAGTCTACGAGCAGTACTTC.